What follows describes a single T cell receptor beta chain. Its cognate antigen is unknown. Germline-derived CDR1 and CDR2 are ENHRY and SYGVKD. This CDR3 is built from 15 residues. The data stem from a study of T cells expressing NK-cell markers. Whole-study findings and limits: Of CD8+ T cells, roughly 1.0-8% belonged to dominant NKG2C+ clonotypes in six donors. These clonotypes also led the CD3+CD56-NKG2C+ fraction in a few donors.

A 5'RACE template switching approach incorporating UMIs was used to make TCR beta cDNA. TCRdb re-called the 5' RACE reads; one entry per CDR3 protein, DNA not given. This listing includes about 260,000 distinct CDR3 sequences. The chain combines TRBV10-3 with TRBJ2-7; the D call of TRBD2 rests on TCRdb alone, since no DNA is present to check it. This sequence was found in a man aged 18-30 years in good health. The material sequenced was blood T cells: a sorted CD56 or NKG2C T cell subset, CD4+ or CD8+ T cells, or bulk PBMC T cells (not recorded which). The CDR3 sequence: CAISETGLSSYEQYF.